A single sample gave rise to the 5 T cell receptor beta chains below, sequenced in a study of cytomegalovirus exposure and HLA in healthy donors. The PCR had 60 Vbeta and 13 Jbeta primers. Measured with immunoSEQ multiplex PCR; TCRdb has only the in-frame clones, and not every one. The sample data list 70,000 to 75,000 clones. Sequencing was carried out using PBMCs. These receptors all come from a female donor in good health and CMV-seropositive.

CDR3 sequence reads: CASSIGEGGNELFF. CDR3 in DNA: TGTGCCAGTAGTATTGGGGAAGGGGGCAATGAGCTGTTTTTT. J is TRBJ2-2 and V is TRBV19, with TRBD1 matching 7 bases. Trimming removed 3 bases from V and 11 bases from J; junction bases left unmatched: 9. Germline V gene lookup returns CDR1 LNHDA and CDR2 SQIVND (reference sequence). The CDR3 is 14 amino acids. The entire variable domain, with the rest obtained from reference TRBV19 and TRBJ2-2, is as follows: DGGITQSPKYLFRKEGQNVTLSCEQNLNHDAMYWYRQDPGQGLRLIYYSQIVNDFQKGDIAEGYSVSREKKESFPLTVTSAQKNPTAFYLCASSIGEGGNELFFGEGSRLTVL.

For this clone: At one end the junction does not follow the germline gene, possibly because of a read error. The V call is TRBV5-1, the J call TRBJ2-5; weak D call: TRBD1 (6 bases). This CDR3 comprises 12 residues. Germline CDR1 is SGHRS and CDR2 is YFSETQ. DNA for the CDR3: TGCGCCAGCAGCGGAGAGGGGGAGAACCAGTACTTC. Residues: CASSGEGENQYF.

DNA of the CDR3: TGTGCCAGCAGCCAACCCCAGGGGGCCGGGGAGCTGTTTTTT. Translating it yields CASSQPQGAGELFF. The rearrangement joins TRBV7-2 to TRBJ2-2; the match to TRBD1 covers 7 bases. V shed 5 bases, J shed 6 bases, and the junction held 6 bases outside the gene matches. Germline V gene data show CDR1 as SGHTA and CDR2 as FQGNSA. CDR3 size: 14 residues.

V usage is TRBV21-1 and J usage is TRBJ2-7; whether TRBD1, the table's D call, matches the DNA was not checked. TRBV21-1 is shown as a pseudogene. This CDR3 has 15 residues. CDR3 amino acids: CASSGRQGMAYEQYF. The CDR3 DNA sequence: TGTGCCAGCAGCGGCCGACAGGGGATGGCCTACGAGCAGTACTTC.

V gene TRBV10-1 combines with J gene TRBJ2-1; TRBD1 matches 11 bases. The germline V gene has CDR1 WNHNN and CDR2 SYGVQD (reference sequence). The CDR3 length is 15 residues. V dropped 5 bases and J dropped 5; count of bases not matched to a gene: 5. For the CDR3, the DNA is TGCGCCAGCAGTTCCCGGGACAGGGGGAACAATGAGCAGTTCTTC. This gives the protein CASSSRDRGNNEQFF.